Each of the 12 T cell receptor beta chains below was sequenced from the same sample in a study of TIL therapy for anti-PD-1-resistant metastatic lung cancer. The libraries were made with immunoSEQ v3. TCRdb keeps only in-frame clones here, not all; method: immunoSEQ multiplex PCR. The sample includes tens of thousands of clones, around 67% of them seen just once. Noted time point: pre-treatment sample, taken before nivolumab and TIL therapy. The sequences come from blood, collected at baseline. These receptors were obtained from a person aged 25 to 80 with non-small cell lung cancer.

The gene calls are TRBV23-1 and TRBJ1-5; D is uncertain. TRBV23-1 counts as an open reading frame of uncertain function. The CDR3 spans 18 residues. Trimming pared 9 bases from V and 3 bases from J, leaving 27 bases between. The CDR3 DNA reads TGCGCCAGTCCGAAAGAGAGAGAGGGAGACGTCGTCAATCAGCCCCAGCATTTT. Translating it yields CASPKEREGDVVNQPQHF.

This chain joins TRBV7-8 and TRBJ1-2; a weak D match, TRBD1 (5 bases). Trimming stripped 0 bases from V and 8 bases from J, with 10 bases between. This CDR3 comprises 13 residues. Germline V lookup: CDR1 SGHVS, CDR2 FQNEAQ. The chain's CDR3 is CASSLAGAGGYTF. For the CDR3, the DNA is TGTGCCAGCAGCTTAGCAGGGGCTGGCGGCTACACCTTC.

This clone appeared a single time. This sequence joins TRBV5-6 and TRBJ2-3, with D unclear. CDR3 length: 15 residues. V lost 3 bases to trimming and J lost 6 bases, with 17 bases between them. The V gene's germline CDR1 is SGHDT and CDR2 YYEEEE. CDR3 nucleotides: TGTGCCAGCAGCTCCGGAGCAGTAGTATGGGATACGCAGTATTTT. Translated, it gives CASSSGAVVWDTQYF.

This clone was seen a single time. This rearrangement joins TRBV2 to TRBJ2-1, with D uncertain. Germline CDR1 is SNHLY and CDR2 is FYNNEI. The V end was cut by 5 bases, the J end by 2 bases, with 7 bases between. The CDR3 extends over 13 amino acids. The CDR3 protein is CASSRAAYNEQFF. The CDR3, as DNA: TGTGCCAGCAGTCGGGCGGCCTACAATGAGCAGTTCTTC.

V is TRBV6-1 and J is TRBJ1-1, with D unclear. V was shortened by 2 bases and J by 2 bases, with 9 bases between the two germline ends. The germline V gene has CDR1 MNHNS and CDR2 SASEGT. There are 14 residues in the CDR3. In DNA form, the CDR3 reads TGTGCCAGCAGTGAAAACTGGATTAACACTGAAGCTTTCTTT. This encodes CASSENWINTEAFF.

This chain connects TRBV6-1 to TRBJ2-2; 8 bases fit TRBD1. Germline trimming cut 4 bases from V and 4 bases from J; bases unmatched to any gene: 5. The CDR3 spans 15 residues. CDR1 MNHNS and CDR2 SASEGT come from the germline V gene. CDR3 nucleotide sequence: TGTGCCAGCAGTGCTCGGGACAGGACCACCGGGGAGCTGTTTTTT. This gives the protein CASSARDRTTGELFF.

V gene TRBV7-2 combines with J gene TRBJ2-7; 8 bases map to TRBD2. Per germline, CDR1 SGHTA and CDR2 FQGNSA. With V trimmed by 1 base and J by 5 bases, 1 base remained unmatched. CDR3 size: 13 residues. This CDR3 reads CASSLVSGNEQYF. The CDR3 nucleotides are TGTGCCAGCAGCTTAGTTAGCGGGAACGAGCAGTACTTC.

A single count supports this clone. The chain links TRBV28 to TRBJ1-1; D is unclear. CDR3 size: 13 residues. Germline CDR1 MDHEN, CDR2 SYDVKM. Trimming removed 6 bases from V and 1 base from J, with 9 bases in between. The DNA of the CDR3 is TGTGCCAGCAGACTCGACGGGAACACTGAAGCTTTCTTT. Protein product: CASRLDGNTEAFF. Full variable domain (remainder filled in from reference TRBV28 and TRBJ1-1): DVKVTQSSRYLVKRTGEKVFLECVQDMDHENMFWYRQDPGLGLRLIYFSYDVKMKEKGDIPEGYSVSREKKERFSLILESASTNQTSMYLCASRLDGNTEAFFGQGTRLTVV.

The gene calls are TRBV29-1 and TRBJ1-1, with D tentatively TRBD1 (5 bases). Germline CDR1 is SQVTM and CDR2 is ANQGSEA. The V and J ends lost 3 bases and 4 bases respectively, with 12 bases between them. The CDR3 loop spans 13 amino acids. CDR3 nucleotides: TGCAGCGTTGAGGACAAACGGGGCACTGAAGCTTTCTTT. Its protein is CSVEDKRGTEAFF.

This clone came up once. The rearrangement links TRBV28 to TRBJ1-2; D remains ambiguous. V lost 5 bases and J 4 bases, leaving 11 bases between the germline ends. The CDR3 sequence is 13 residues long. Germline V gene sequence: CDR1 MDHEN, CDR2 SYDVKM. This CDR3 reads CASSDPYSYGYTF. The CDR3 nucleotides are TGTGCCAGCAGTGATCCATACAGCTATGGCTACACCTTC.

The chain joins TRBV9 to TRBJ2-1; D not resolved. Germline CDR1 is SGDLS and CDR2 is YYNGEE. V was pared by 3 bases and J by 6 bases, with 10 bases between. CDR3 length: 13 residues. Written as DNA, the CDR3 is TGTGCCAGCAGCGCCAGCTTTGGCAATGAGCAGTTCTTC. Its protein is CASSASFGNEQFF.

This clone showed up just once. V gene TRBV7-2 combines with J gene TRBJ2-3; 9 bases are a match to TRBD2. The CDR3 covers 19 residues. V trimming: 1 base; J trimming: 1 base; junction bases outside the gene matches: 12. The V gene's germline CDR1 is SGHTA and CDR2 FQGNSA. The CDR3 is CASSLEKAGGRLGTDTQYF. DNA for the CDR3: TGTGCCAGCAGCTTAGAAAAAGCGGGGGGACGGCTCGGCACAGATACGCAGTATTTT.